The T cell receptor beta chain under discussion was sequenced for a study of T-cell reconstitution after alpha-beta-depleted transplantation in children. Using unique molecular identifiers, the investigators prepared the TCRbeta library. Each CDR3 protein is one row after TCRdb ran MiXCR on the PCR reads. The sample holds about 200,000 distinct CDR3 sequences; roughly 15% are singletons and the top ten take about 13%. V lost 4 bases and J 5 bases, leaving 11 bases between the germline ends. The CDR3 contains 13 residues. Germline V gives CDR1 LGHNA, CDR2 YNFKEQ. The receptor was isolated from a human donor who donated a stem cell graft to a child with acute lymphoblastic leukemia. This specimen consisted of PBMCs from the stem cell graft donor, obtained from the stem cell graft. The chain recombines TRBV4-2 with TRBJ1-2; a possible D gene is TRBD1 (5 bases). Here the CDR3 DNA reads TGTGCCAGCAGCCGGCAGGGATCTTATGGCTACACCTTC. Translated, it gives CASSRQGSYGYTF.